This paragraph covers one T cell receptor beta chain sequence. The target antigen is unknown. Primers included in the PCR were 60 Vbeta and 13 Jbeta primers. Profiling relied on immunoSEQ multiplex PCR, and the TCRdb table lists in-frame clones only, not all of them. The sample lists roughly 120,000 clones; under 90% were seen once. This CDR3 contains 18 residues. The data were taken from a study of cytomegalovirus exposure and HLA in healthy donors. As for the study in general: Counted in an early data release were 65 million to 100 million unique TCRs from HLA-typed donors.

Study-level findings and limits: A later analysis linked 16,951 TCR beta sequences to HLA alleles at 0.05 false discovery rate. An assumption of roughly uniform sequencing depth across donors underlay the presence/absence analyses. Most TCR beta V segments were productive about 90% or about 30% of the time in an earlier analysis.

Sequenced sample: PBMCs. This chain connects TRBV21-1 to TRBJ2-4; the D call of TRBD2 is as the table states it, not checked on the DNA. TRBV21-1 is classified as a pseudogene. The clonotype originates from a woman aged 25 to 39 in good health and CMV-seronegative. DNA of the CDR3: TGTGCCAGCAGCAAAGAGGTTGGGGGGAGGTCAGCCAAAAACATTCAGTACTTC. Encoded protein: CASSKEVGGRSAKNIQYF.